This TCR beta chain was documented in a study of technical replicates of blood from several donors. Measured with immunoSEQ multiplex PCR; TCRdb has only the in-frame clones, and not every one. The data hold some 15,000 clones, with 82% observed a single time. The CDR3 is 15 amino acids. Germline V lookup: CDR1 SGHNT, CDR2 YYREEE (reference sequence). With V trimmed by 2 bases and J by 4 bases, 5 bases remained unmatched. This sequence joins TRBV5-4 and TRBJ2-3; 9 bases fit TRBD2. The sample comprised PBMCs. The receptor comes from a human donor in good health. Some clones in this sample may be carry-over from other donors' samples. The CDR3 region has the DNA TGTGCCAGCAGCTTTTGGCTAGCGGGATCAGATACGCAGTATTTT. Translating it yields CASSFWLAGSDTQYF.